What follows describes a single T cell receptor beta chain. No antigen is known for it. One base away there is no much larger clone; base qualities are not given. The CDR3 runs 18 amino acids, cysteine and phenylalanine included. Of all the DNA, just the CDR3 is kept, 54 bases in frame from base 1. Relative to germline, V is missing 2 bases and J is missing 0 bases, with 9 bases of the junction outside any gene match. Reading the germline V gene gives CDR1 MNHNS and CDR2 SASEGT. TCR CDR3 regions were amplified from genomic DNA by multiplex PCR using the deep immunoSEQ assay. For each cell subset, the extracted genomic DNA was distributed evenly across all wells of several immunoSEQ 96-well plates, and each plate served as one replicate. For sorted subsets, roughly 0.2 ug genomic DNA, equal to 30,000 or so T cell genomes, was loaded into each replicate PCR. The purified libraries were quantified using a Qubit 3.0 fluorometer, sized with a Bioanalyzer 2100, and then quantified again using the KAPA Library Quantification kit. Every immunoSEQ 96-well plate was sequenced on a separate single-read 150-cycle Illumina NextSeq 550 flow cell. The authors processed their data as follows. The immunoSEQ output contained only junctional sequences without quality scores, so filtering could not match that applied to full-length reads. Sequences were annotated with PyIR, a Python wrapper for IgBLAST v1.9, using IMGT germline references to assign V/J genes and CDR3. Reads were filtered out if the reads had weak V/J assignments (E-value above 1e-6), no CDR3, stop codons, out-of-frame junctions, or ambiguous translated residues. A V3J clonotype was defined by an identical inferred V gene, J gene, and CDR3 amino acid sequence. To compute the percentage overlap between repertoires, the number of shared unique clonotypes was divided by the size of the smaller repertoire. Richness of each repertoire was evaluated using RTK rarefaction, the Chao1 estimator, and Recon v2.1 estimates of unobserved clonotypes. OLGA was used to compute generation probabilities for all TCRbeta clonotypes that the gDNA method yielded from several donors. The clones in this table, taken by TCRdb from immuneACCESS, are in-frame only. Not every clone is retained; where verified, under half of the shortfall comes from an unresolved V gene, and the cause of the rest is unknown. That table supplies the V and J calls and clone size; D and trimming were determined from the DNA. The sample data list more than 2 million clones, and about 95% of these were observed just once. The ten most abundant clones make up 0.85% to 1.3% of the sample.

The sample is drawn from a study of shared clonotypes between healthy human individuals (dated by TCRdb to between 2020 and 2021). Describing the broader study: The cohort comprised a couple of women and a few men aged 18 to 49 years. For each donor, CD4 naive and CD4 memory were each run on three plates, CD8 naive on two plates, and CD8 memory on one plate. To estimate repertoire size and how much clonotypes are shared between individuals, the study performed deep sequencing of blood TCR repertoires from about five healthy adults. To increase sequencing depth and limit assay-specific biases, TCR repertoire library preparation and sequencing were carried out by different laboratories using diverse techniques. Between about 0.8 and 9 billion PBMCs per donor were obtained by leukapheresis. Study-level results and caveats: Because the study included only a small number of donors, the genetic and exposure-history diversity represented was limited. About 5% of naive CD4, more than 3% of naive CD8, 2% to 2.5% of memory CD4, and more than 0.35% of memory CD8 clonotypes were shared across four donors. Based on pairwise subsampling, the degree of clonotype sharing among donors was expected to be affected by sequencing depth. Higher generation probabilities were observed for clonotypes shared by all four sorted-subset donors than for non-shared clonotypes. Sampling was restricted to blood, and TCR repertoires in tissues likely differ from the TCR repertoires found in blood. Naive subsets generally had larger estimated clonotype richness than memory subsets did. Rarefaction of sorted-subset datasets indicated incomplete sequencing despite the large sequencing depth.

CD8 naive samples were obtained by positive selection for CCR7 among CD45RO-negative cells, yielding a CD45RA+CCR7+ population from which TemRA cells were excluded. The donors were healthy, HIV-negative adults who had no recently reported acute infections or vaccinations. Only Caucasian adults living in Nashville, Tennessee, USA were represented among the donors. Blood was collected by leukapheresis, and PBMCs were isolated by Ficoll-Histopaque density gradient centrifugation and then cryopreserved in liquid nitrogen vapor phase. Analytical flow cytometry was used to check the purity and quantity of each magnetically sorted T cell population. Genomic DNA was isolated from every sorted fraction and measured by UV absorbance on a Nanodrop 2000c.

The sequence joins TRBV6-1 to TRBJ2-3, and 9 junction bases match TRBD2. Material: naive CD8+ T cells sorted from blood. The cell subset or site label here, explained by the study, means: CD45RA+CCR7+. This sequence originates from a man between 18 and 29 years old in good health. The base sequence is TGTGCCAGCAGTGAAAGCGGGGGGATTACGGTTAGCACAGATACGCAGTATTTT. It codes for CASSESGGITVSTDTQYF.